This T cell receptor (beta chain) derives from a study of T cell clones after liver transplantation. CDR3 length: 14 amino acids. Trimming took 6 bases from V and 7 from J, leaving 15 bases between them. Germline lookup yields CDR1 MNHNS and CDR2 SASEGT. Sequenced by immunoSEQ multiplex PCR; TCRdb stores in-frame clones only, minus some. This sample has tens of thousands of clones, with 70% to 75% found just once. Source: CD4+ T cells from blood, taken at the 22-month timepoint. V is TRBV6-1 and J is TRBJ1-4; D is unresolved. The sequence derives from a human patient who received a liver transplant. Some T cells may be the graft donor's. Here the CDR3 DNA reads TGTGCCAGCAGCTTGGGAGGGTTAAGTGAAAAACTGTTTTTT. Translating it yields CASSLGGLSEKLFF.